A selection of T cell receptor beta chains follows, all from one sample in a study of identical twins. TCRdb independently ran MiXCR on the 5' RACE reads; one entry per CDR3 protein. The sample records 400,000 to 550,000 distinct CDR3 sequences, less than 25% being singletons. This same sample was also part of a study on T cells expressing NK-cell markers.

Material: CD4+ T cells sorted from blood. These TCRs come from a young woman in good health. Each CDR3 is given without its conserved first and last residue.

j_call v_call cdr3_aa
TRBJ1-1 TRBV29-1 SGTTATFAANTEAF
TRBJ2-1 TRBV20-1 SARGRGAPWEQF
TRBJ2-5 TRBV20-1 SARNSMETQY
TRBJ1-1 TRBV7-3 ASSTWVDTEAF
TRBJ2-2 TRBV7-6 ASSLYKRDLTGELF
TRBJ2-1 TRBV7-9 ASIQGGGPAYNEQF
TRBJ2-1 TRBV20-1 GSLAGGPHNEQF
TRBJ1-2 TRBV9 ASSTRQDLVGYT
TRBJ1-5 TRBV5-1 ASSPTGGPNQPQH
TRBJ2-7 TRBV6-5 ASSYYREQY
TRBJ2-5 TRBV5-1 ASRPDRVQETQY
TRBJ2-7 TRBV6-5 ASSYRDIYEQY
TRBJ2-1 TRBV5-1 TSAMGLAGNEQF
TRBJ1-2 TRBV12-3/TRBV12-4 ASSWGQPYYGYT
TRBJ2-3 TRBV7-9 ASSLVVGTDTQY
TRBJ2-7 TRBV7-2 ASSLAGRVSYEQY
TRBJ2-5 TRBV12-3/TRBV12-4 ASMAGLAGETQY
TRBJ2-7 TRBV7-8 ASSFGFLAAEQY
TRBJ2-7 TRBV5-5 ASSPRSIAGGEQY
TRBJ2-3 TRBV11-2 ASSPSLGGGGDTQY
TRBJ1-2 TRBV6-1 ASRTGQGFWGYT
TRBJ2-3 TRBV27 ASSWDRAGTDTQY
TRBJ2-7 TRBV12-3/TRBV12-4 ASSSRDRGHYEQY
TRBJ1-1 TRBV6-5 ASSYARGMNTEAF
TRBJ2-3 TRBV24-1 ATSDPRRENTDTQY
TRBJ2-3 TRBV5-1 ASILTSGRTDTQY
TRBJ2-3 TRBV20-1 SARVGGITDTQY
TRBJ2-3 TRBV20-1 SAQPRLPTLPQY
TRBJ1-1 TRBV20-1 SAKGQGNSEAF
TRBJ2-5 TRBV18 ASSPRVQETQY
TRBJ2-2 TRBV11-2 ASSFPTGLAPNTGELF
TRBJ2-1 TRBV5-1 ASSLAQRTGIGQF
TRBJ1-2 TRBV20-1 SASNGPNYGYT
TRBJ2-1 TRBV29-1 SVATSGKGRNEQF
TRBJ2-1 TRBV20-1 SARMRETRDEQF
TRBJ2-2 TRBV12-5 ASGDGGQELF
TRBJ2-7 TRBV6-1 ASTDSGTGPYEQY
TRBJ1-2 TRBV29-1 SASLGDDYGYT
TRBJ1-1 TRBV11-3 ASSFTPGANTEAF
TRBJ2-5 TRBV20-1 SATKQGAGETQY
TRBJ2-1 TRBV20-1 SASAGVYNEQF
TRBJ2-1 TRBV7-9 ASTGGRTITYNEQF